The present T cell receptor (beta chain) was sequenced within a study of early T cells in non-severe SARS-CoV-2 infection. Across the whole study: Sequencing was performed on bulk RNA from unsorted whole blood, leaving chains unpaired.

TCRdb independently ran MiXCR on the 5' RACE reads; one entry per CDR3 protein. Of 70,000 to 75,000 distinct CDR3 sequences listed, 12% to 15% are singletons. With V trimmed by 5 bases and J by 6 bases, 11 bases remained unmatched. CDR3 length equals 15 residues. The germline V gene has CDR1 LNHDA and CDR2 SQIVND (reference sequence). Sample: whole blood. The chain recombines TRBV19 with TRBJ2-3, with 7 positions matching TRBD1. This clonotype originated in an adult who was a healthcare worker with PCR-confirmed SARS-CoV-2 infection or an uninfected control (not recorded which). CDR3 sequence reads: CASSASRTGPDTQYF. In nucleotides, the CDR3 is TGTGCCAGTAGTGCATCAAGGACAGGTCCGGATACGCAGTATTTT. The full variable domain, in which reference TRBV19 and TRBJ2-3 provide the parts outside the CDR3, is DGGITQSPKYLFRKEGQNVTLSCEQNLNHDAMYWYRQDPGQGLRLIYYSQIVNDFQKGDIAEGYSVSREKKESFPLTVTSAQKNPTAFYLCASSASRTGPDTQYFGPGTRLTVL.